The clone carrying this T cell receptor (beta chain) was detected only a few times. Its cognate antigen is unknown. TCRdb processed the reads anew with MiXCR; each CDR3 protein has one entry. The table shows about 160,000 distinct CDR3 sequences, with 20% to 25% occurring only once. This entry comes from a study of T cell repertoires in cytomegalovirus infection. Study-wide context: It was recently identified HLA-C-restricted and well-studied HLA-B-restricted CMV epitopes that the study used. Matching HLA type, along with CMV infection, was indicated by public TCR beta signatures. Study findings and constraints: Clonotypes of TCR beta that were HLA-C-restricted and CMV-specific dominated the ex vivo response. Identification of carriers of CMV plus the relevant HLA was performed using cumulative public TCR beta family frequency.

This CDR3 has 15 residues. Trimming removed 3 bases at V and 4 bases at J, with 15 bases between. CDR1 is MNHEY and CDR2 is SMNVEV in the germline V gene (reference sequence). The material sequenced was CD8+ T cells from cultured PBMCs, taken from culture after CMV antigen stimulation. The chain employs TRBV27 and TRBJ1-1, with D unclear. This receptor was obtained from a human donor in good health (CMV status not recorded). Some clones in this sample may be carry-over from other donors' samples. The CDR3 DNA reads TGTGCCAGCAGTTTTTCTCCGGGTATGAGCACTGAAGCTTTCTTT. It codes for CASSFSPGMSTEAFF.